Each of the 29 T cell receptor beta chains below was sequenced from the same sample in a study of cytomegalovirus exposure and HLA in healthy donors. PCR used 60 Vbeta primers and 13 Jbeta primers. Generated by immunoSEQ multiplex PCR, the TCRdb table keeps only in-frame clones and is missing some. The sample holds 35,000 to 45,000 clones. The specimen was PBMCs. The receptor source for this set is a male donor in good health and CMV-seronegative.

This rearrangement joins TRBV28 to TRBJ1-1; 7 bases align to TRBD1. The length of the CDR3 is 14 residues. V trimming: 7 bases; J trimming: 3 bases; junction bases outside the gene matches: 8. Germline loops: CDR1 MDHEN, CDR2 SYDVKM. The CDR3 sequence is CASTLQGPDTEAFF. As DNA, the CDR3 is TGTGCCAGCACCCTACAGGGGCCAGACACTGAAGCTTTCTTT.

The CDR3 DNA reads TGTGCCAGCAGTGAAATACAGGGGGCGAACTACTATGGCTACACCTTC. This translates into CASSEIQGANYYGYTF. The J gene is TRBJ1-2, the V gene TRBV6-1; 9 nucleotides agree with TRBD1. The germline V gene has CDR1 MNHNS and CDR2 SASEGT. Trimming cost V 2 bases and J 3 bases; bases outside gene matches: 7. The CDR3 is 16 residues long.

The chain joins TRBV4-2 to TRBJ2-5; 10 bases match TRBD2. Germline values: CDR1 LGHNA, CDR2 YNFKEQ. Trimming removed 4 bases from V and 5 bases from J; junction bases left unmatched: 7. The CDR3 loop spans 15 amino acids. The CDR3 is CASSLSGGAGETQYF. CDR3 nucleotides: TGTGCCAGCAGCCTCAGCGGGGGGGCGGGGGAGACCCAGTACTTC.

The J gene is TRBJ1-1, the V gene TRBV28; TRBD1 might be the D (5 bases). Deletions cut 5 bases from V and 2 bases from J, with 15 bases between. Germline loops: CDR1 MDHEN, CDR2 SYDVKM. The CDR3 extends over 15 amino acids. CDR3 protein: CASSPEQEINTEAFF. The CDR3 bases are TGTGCCAGCAGTCCCGAACAGGAGATAAACACTGAAGCTTTCTTT.

This chain uses TRBV7-3 with TRBJ2-3; 8 nucleotides align to TRBD2. Germline V gene data show CDR1 as SGHTA and CDR2 as FQGTGA. The CDR3 has 15 amino acids. J was trimmed by 1 base and V by 5 bases; bases with no gene match: 5. CDR3 residues: CASSPWRGGTDTQYF. DNA for the CDR3: TGTGCCAGCAGCCCCTGGCGGGGGGGCACAGATACGCAGTATTTT. Drawing the rest from reference TRBV7-3 and TRBJ2-3, the complete variable domain is GAGVSQTPSNKVTEKGKYVELRCDPISGHTALYWYRQSLGQGPEFLIYFQGTGAADDSGLPNDRFFAVRPEGSVSTLKIQRTERGDSAVYLCASSPWRGGTDTQYFGPGTRLTVL.

V and J are TRBV28 and TRBJ1-1; 9 nucleotides line up with TRBD1. Looked up from germline, CDR1 is MDHEN and CDR2 is SYDVKM. The CDR3 has 12 amino acids. V dropped 10 bases and J dropped 6; count of bases not matched to a gene: 6. CDR3 coding DNA: TGTGCCATACAGGGGGCAACGGCTGAAGCTTTCTTT. This sequence encodes CAIQGATAEAFF.

The rearrangement links TRBV19 to TRBJ2-2; 10 positions match TRBD1. Germline loops: CDR1 LNHDA, CDR2 SQIVND (reference sequence). Trimming took 5 bases from V and 3 from J; bases not matched to a gene: 9. This CDR3 is built from 17 residues. The CDR3 DNA follows: TGTGCCAGTAGTTCCTTTGAGGGACAGGGGTACACCGGGGAGCTGTTTTTT. It yields the protein CASSSFEGQGYTGELFF.

This sequence joins TRBV5-1 and TRBJ1-1; 9 nucleotides match TRBD1. CDR3 length: 16 residues. V trimming: 2 bases; J trimming: 5 bases; junction bases outside the gene matches: 10. Germline assignment: CDR1 SGHRS and CDR2 YFSETQ. In DNA, the CDR3 is TGCGCCAGCAGCTTCAATCCGCACGGGACAGGGACTGAAGCTTTCTTT. This codes for CASSFNPHGTGTEAFF.

The V gene is TRBV6-5, the J gene TRBJ1-6; no firm D call. Germline CDR1 MNHEY, CDR2 SVGAGI. Trimming took 3 bases from V and 6 from J, leaving 6 bases between them. There are 13 residues in the CDR3. The CDR3 here is CASSYEANSPLHF. CDR3 nucleotides: TGTGCCAGCAGTTATGAAGCTAATTCACCCCTCCACTTT.

The chain is built from TRBV9 and TRBJ1-1, with a tentative D call TRBD1 (5 bases). V was trimmed by 0 bases and J by 3 bases, leaving 12 bases between them. CDR1 SGDLS and CDR2 YYNGEE come from the germline V gene. This CDR3 spans 15 amino acids. This CDR3 is CASSVGGGTDTEAFF. The DNA for the CDR3 is TGTGCCAGCAGCGTAGGCGGGGGGACCGACACTGAAGCTTTCTTT.

V is TRBV7-8 and J is TRBJ2-3; 9 bases agree with TRBD1. In germline, CDR1 is SGHVS, CDR2 FQNEAQ. The CDR3 loop spans 15 amino acids. The V and J ends lost 6 bases and 3 bases, in that order; junction bases with no gene match: 7. The CDR3 coding sequence is TGTGCCAGCAGAACCGACAGGGGGATGACAGATACGCAGTATTTT. It is translated as CASRTDRGMTDTQYF.

The V and J genes are TRBV2 and TRBJ2-5; D possibly corresponds to TRBD2 (6 bases). The CDR3 totals 15 residues. Trimming stripped 4 bases from V and 0 bases from J, with 12 bases between. Germline V CDR1 and CDR2: SNHLY, FYNNEI. CDR3 protein: CASSGAGPYQETQYF. The CDR3 DNA reads as TGTGCCAGCAGTGGTGCGGGACCGTACCAAGAGACCCAGTACTTC.

The chain joins TRBV5-6 to TRBJ2-7; D is perhaps TRBD2 (5 bases). Trimming removed 3 bases from V and 1 base from J, with 17 bases in between. The CDR3 has 16 residues. CDR1 SGHDT and CDR2 YYEEEE come from the germline V gene. Here the CDR3 DNA reads TGTGCCAGCAGCTGGAGGACCCTGGGGAAGTCCTACGAGCAGTACTTC. This codes for CASSWRTLGKSYEQYF.

The rearrangement joins TRBV2 to TRBJ2-3, with TRBD1 matching over 11 bases. J was trimmed by 1 base and V by 7 bases; bases with no gene match: 4. Germline CDR1 and CDR2: SNHLY and FYNNEI. This CDR3 is 15 amino acids long. Written as DNA, the CDR3 is TGTGCCAGCAAGACGGGACAGGGGGGCACAGATACGCAGTATTTT. As protein: CASKTGQGGTDTQYF.

The chain is built from TRBV28 and TRBJ1-2; D might be TRBD1 (5 bases). Trimming took 2 bases from V and 5 from J, leaving 6 bases between them. Per the germline V gene, CDR1 is MDHEN and CDR2 is SYDVKM. The CDR3 sequence is 12 residues long. CDR3 nucleotide sequence: TGTGCCAGCAGTTTACGGGGGTATGGCTACACCTTC. Protein sequence: CASSLRGYGYTF.

This sequence joins TRBV28 and TRBJ1-2; 9 nucleotides line up with TRBD1. The CDR3 contains 15 residues. The J segment lost 5 bases and the V segment lost 4 bases, leaving 8 bases of the junction unmatched. Germline loops: CDR1 MDHEN, CDR2 SYDVKM. Written as DNA, the CDR3 is TGTGCCAGCAGTTCCGGGACAGGGAGAAGGTATGGCTACACCTTC. Protein sequence: CASSSGTGRRYGYTF.

The genes are TRBV5-6 and TRBJ1-6, with D possibly TRBD1 on 5 matching bases. The CDR3 has 17 residues. V lost 2 bases and J lost 0, with 12 bases in between. Germline V gene data show CDR1 as SGHDT and CDR2 as YYEEEE. The DNA for the CDR3 is TGTGCCAGCAGCTTTGATTCAGGGAACTCCTATAATTCACCCCTCCACTTT. Protein product: CASSFDSGNSYNSPLHF.

This chain links TRBV29-1 with TRBJ2-7, with 7 bases matching TRBD1. Trimming removed 4 bases from V and 2 bases from J; junction bases left unmatched: 5. The CDR3 totals 13 residues. The germline V gene has CDR1 SQVTM and CDR2 ANQGSEA. CDR3 nucleotides: TGCAGCGTTGTTGGACAGGAACCCTACGAGCAGTACTTC. It yields the protein CSVVGQEPYEQYF.

The rearrangement links TRBV27 to TRBJ2-7; 7 nucleotides align to TRBD1. The CDR3 totals 15 residues. CDR1 is MNHEY and CDR2 is SMNVEV in the germline V gene (reference sequence). Unmatched junction bases numbered 10, after V lost 6 bases and J lost 2 bases. CDR3 DNA: TGTGCCAGCAGAGACGGACAGGTCCCTCCCTACGAGCAGTACTTC. Protein: CASRDGQVPPYEQYF.

This chain joins TRBV19 and TRBJ2-7, with D perhaps TRBD2 (6 bases). V lost 3 bases to trimming and J lost 2 bases, with 14 bases between them. The CDR3 spans 15 residues. Germline CDR1 is LNHDA and CDR2 is SQIVND (reference sequence). CDR3 loop: CASSMPGGAAYEQYF. The DNA of the CDR3 is TGTGCCAGTAGTATGCCAGGAGGGGCCGCCTACGAGCAGTACTTC.

This chain joins TRBV2 and TRBJ2-2, with 7 bases identical to TRBD1. CDR1 and CDR2 from the germline V gene are SNHLY and FYNNEI. V gave up 10 bases and J gave up 4 bases; unmatched junction bases: 9. The CDR3 spans 14 residues. The CDR3 spells CATKDRVGTGELFF. In DNA, the CDR3 is TGTGCCACCAAAGACAGGGTGGGCACCGGGGAGCTGTTTTTT. Drawing the rest from reference TRBV2 and TRBJ2-2, the complete variable domain is EPEVTQTPSHQVTQMGQEVILRCVPISNHLYFYWYRQILGQKVEFLVSFYNNEISEKSEIFDDQFSVERPDGSNFTLKIRSTKLEDSAMYFCATKDRVGTGELFFGEGSRLTVL.

The rearrangement links TRBV5-6 to TRBJ1-6; D not resolved. Trimming took off 4 bases at V and 0 bases at J, with 8 bases between the two ends. The CDR3 runs 15 residues. Germline-derived CDR1 and CDR2 are SGHDT and YYEEEE. CDR3 sequence: CASSRRSSYNSPLHF. The CDR3, as DNA: TGTGCCAGCAGCCGCCGGAGCTCCTATAATTCACCCCTCCACTTT.

The rearrangement links TRBV6-1 to TRBJ1-2; unclear D gene. Germline V gives CDR1 MNHNS, CDR2 SASEGT. The CDR3 covers 12 residues. The germline V and J ends were trimmed by 7 bases and 7 bases, with 13 bases remaining between them. The CDR3 region is CASTPEVGGYTF. The CDR3, as DNA: TGTGCCAGCACCCCGGAGGTGGGTGGCTACACCTTC.

This chain links TRBV19 with TRBJ1-1, with 7 positions matching TRBD1. Trimming cost V 6 bases and J 4 bases; bases outside gene matches: 5. Per the germline V gene, CDR1 is LNHDA and CDR2 is SQIVND (reference sequence). This CDR3 has 13 amino acids. The CDR3 spells CASRIQGSTEAFF. Here the CDR3 DNA reads TGTGCCAGTAGGATACAGGGGAGCACTGAAGCTTTCTTT. Using reference TRBV19 and TRBJ1-1 for the parts outside the CDR3, the full variable domain is DGGITQSPKYLFRKEGQNVTLSCEQNLNHDAMYWYRQDPGQGLRLIYYSQIVNDFQKGDIAEGYSVSREKKESFPLTVTSAQKNPTAFYLCASRIQGSTEAFFGQGTRLTVV.

The chain uses TRBV4-1 and TRBJ1-4, with 8 bases lining up with TRBD1. The CDR3 runs 16 residues. Germline-derived CDR1 and CDR2 are MGHRA and YSYEKL. Trimming removed 1 base from V and 4 bases from J; junction bases left unmatched: 5. The CDR3 protein is CASSQGDRSLNEKLFF. The CDR3 region has the DNA TGCGCCAGCAGCCAAGGGGACAGGAGTCTTAATGAAAAACTGTTTTTT.

The chain is built from TRBV2 and TRBJ2-7; TRBD1 is a possible D gene (6 bases). Germline CDR1 SNHLY, CDR2 FYNNEI. Between the trimmed V and J ends, which lost 7 bases and 0 bases, there was a span of 22 bases. The CDR3 spans 17 residues. CDR3: CASTPYGHGQSSYEQYF. CDR3 DNA: TGTGCCAGCACCCCTTATGGGCACGGACAGTCCTCCTACGAGCAGTACTTC.

The chain has TRBV5-1 and TRBJ2-3; 7 bases agree with TRBD1. The germline CDR1 and CDR2 sequences are SGHRS and YFSETQ. The CDR3 is 17 amino acids. The J segment lost 1 base and the V segment lost 0 bases, leaving 8 bases of the junction unmatched. DNA for the CDR3: TGCGCCAGCAGCTTGGAGGTAATAGGGGGCGGCACAGATACGCAGTATTTT. This encodes CASSLEVIGGGTDTQYF.

This chain connects TRBV27 to TRBJ2-7; 10 nucleotides match TRBD1. With 8 bases clipped from V and 5 bases from J, the junction kept 6 bases outside the gene matches. The CDR3 extends over 13 amino acids. The germline V gene encodes CDR1 MNHEY and CDR2 SMNVEV (reference sequence). The CDR3 is CASSTTGGHEQYF. The CDR3 DNA reads as TGTGCCAGCTCCACGACAGGGGGCCACGAGCAGTACTTC.

The genes are TRBV2 and TRBJ2-7; D is possibly TRBD2 (5 bases). This CDR3 has 12 amino acids. The V gene lost 11 bases and the J gene lost 2 bases, with 13 bases spanning the gap. Germline values: CDR1 SNHLY, CDR2 FYNNEI. This CDR3 is CAGSSGPYEQYF. CDR3 nucleotide sequence: TGTGCCGGCTCGAGCGGACCCTACGAGCAGTACTTC. Using reference TRBV2 and TRBJ2-7 for the parts outside the CDR3, the full variable domain is EPEVTQTPSHQVTQMGQEVILRCVPISNHLYFYWYRQILGQKVEFLVSFYNNEISEKSEIFDDQFSVERPDGSNFTLKIRSTKLEDSAMYFCAGSSGPYEQYFGPGTRLTVT.